This note documents a single T cell receptor beta chain sequence. No antigen is known for it. This entry comes from a study of T cells in Graves' hyperthyroidism and ophthalmopathy. Amplification yielded TCR beta CDR3 regions, with RNA transcripts as the source. HTBI primers drove first-round RT-PCR of the TCR CDR3. TCRdb re-derived calls from the multiplex PCR reads in MiXCR, one entry per CDR3 protein. This table has 660,000 or so distinct CDR3 sequences, 40% to 55% appearing once. Study-level results: Ophthalmopathy was separated from stable hyperthyroidism by a 13 V-J model. Blood also showed most of the thyroid clonotypes that were expanded above 0.001. Model-based prediction identified ophthalmopathy a median 6.5 months prior to its onset.

Sequenced material: peripheral blood or thyroid tissue (not recorded which). The clonotype was recovered from an adult man with Graves' disease, either hyperthyroidism or ophthalmopathy (not recorded which).

The CDR3 coding sequence is TGTGCCAGCAGTTCTGGAACTAATGAAAAACTGTTTTTT. Its protein is CASSSGTNEKLFF. The rearrangement links TRBV6-5 to TRBJ1-4; D ambiguous. The CDR3 extends over 13 amino acids. The V end lost 4 bases, the J end lost 1 base, and 4 bases lay between the germline ends. The germline CDR1 and CDR2 sequences are MNHEY and SVGAGI.